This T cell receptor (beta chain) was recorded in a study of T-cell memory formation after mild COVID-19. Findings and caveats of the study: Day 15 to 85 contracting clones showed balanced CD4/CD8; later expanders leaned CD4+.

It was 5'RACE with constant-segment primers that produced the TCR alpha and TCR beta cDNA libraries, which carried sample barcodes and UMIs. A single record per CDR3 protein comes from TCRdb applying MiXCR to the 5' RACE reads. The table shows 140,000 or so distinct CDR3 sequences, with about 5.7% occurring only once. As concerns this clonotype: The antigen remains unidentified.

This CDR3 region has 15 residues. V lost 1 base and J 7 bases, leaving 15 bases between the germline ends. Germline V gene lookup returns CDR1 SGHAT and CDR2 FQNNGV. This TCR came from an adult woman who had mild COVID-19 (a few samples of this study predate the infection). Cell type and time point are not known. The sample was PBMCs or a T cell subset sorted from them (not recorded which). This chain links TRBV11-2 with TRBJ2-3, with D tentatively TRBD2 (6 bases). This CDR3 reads CASSLVGGGAYTQYF. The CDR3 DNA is TGTGCCAGCAGCTTAGTCGGTGGCGGGGCCTATACGCAGTATTTT. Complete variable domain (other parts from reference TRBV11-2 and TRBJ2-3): EAGVAQSPRYKIIEKRQSVAFWCNPISGHATLYWYQQILGQGPKLLIQFQNNGVVDDSQLPKDRFSAERLKGVDSTLKIQPAKLEDSAVYLCASSLVGGGAYTQYFGPGTRLTVL.